Listed here are 9 T cell receptor beta chains from one sample, sequenced in a study of OX40 agonist ivuxolimab in advanced cancers. Sequenced by immunoSEQ multiplex PCR; TCRdb stores in-frame clones only, minus some. The sample lists 65,000 to 80,000 clones, 86% occurring once. Here the sequenced sample was CD4+ or CD8+ T cells sorted from blood, taken in a trial of the OX40 agonist ivuxolimab. Every receptor here comes from an adult with an advanced solid tumor such as melanoma, head and neck, liver or kidney cancer.

The chain is built from TRBV16 and TRBJ2-4; unclear D gene. Trimming took 4 bases from V and 0 from J, leaving 13 bases between them. There are 16 residues in the CDR3. Germline-derived CDR1 and CDR2 are KGHSY and FQNENV. CDR3 sequence (DNA): TGTGCCAGCAGCCCCAGTAGGACGGCAGCCAAAAACATTCAGTACTTC. Translation: CASSPSRTAAKNIQYF. The whole variable domain, filled in from reference TRBV16 and TRBJ2-4, reads GEEVAQTPKHLVRGEGQKAKLYCAPIKGHSYVFWYQQVLKNEFKFLISFQNENVFDETGMPKERFSAKCLPNSPCSLEIQATKLEDSAVYFCASSPSRTAAKNIQYFGAGTRLSVL.

The V and J genes are TRBV6-5 and TRBJ2-7; unclear D gene. Trimming took off 5 bases at V and 1 base at J, with 3 bases between the two ends. Germline CDR1 MNHEY, CDR2 SVGAGI. This CDR3 has 11 residues. This CDR3 is CASSISYEQYF. DNA of the CDR3: TGTGCCAGCAGTATATCCTACGAGCAGTACTTC.

The gene calls are TRBV7-9 and TRBJ1-1; D not certain. The CDR3 sequence is 15 residues long. Trimming took 4 bases from V and 1 from J, leaving 13 bases between them. Per germline, CDR1 SEHNR and CDR2 FQNEAQ (reference sequence). CDR3 region: CASSSRPPRNTEAFF. DNA for the CDR3: TGTGCCAGCAGCTCCCGGCCCCCTAGGAACACTGAAGCTTTCTTT.

This clone was detected once. This chain joins TRBV6-6 and TRBJ1-5, with 10 bases matching TRBD1. V lost 4 bases and J lost 2; bases outside the gene matches: 2. CDR1 and CDR2 (germline): MNHNY, SVGAGI (reference sequence). This CDR3 region has 15 residues. The CDR3 spells CASSFGTGGNQPQHF. The CDR3 DNA reads as TGTGCCAGCAGTTTCGGGACAGGGGGCAATCAGCCCCAGCATTTT.

The CDR3 bases are TGTGCCAGCAGTCCCGGGACATCTTGGGGAAACACCATATATTTT. Its protein product is CASSPGTSWGNTIYF. The V and J genes are TRBV14 and TRBJ1-3; D might be TRBD1 (6 bases). The V gene lost 6 bases and the J gene lost 4 bases, with 16 bases spanning the gap. Looked up from germline, CDR1 is SGHDN and CDR2 is FVKESK. This CDR3 spans 15 amino acids.

The genes are TRBV7-3 and TRBJ1-1; D not resolved. Germline lookup yields CDR1 SGHTA and CDR2 FQGTGA. This CDR3 comprises 16 residues. V was shortened by 5 bases and J by 3 bases, with 19 bases between the two germline ends. Here the CDR3 DNA reads TGTGCCAGCAGCCCCCTAGGACGAGGGTTCGACACTGAAGCTTTCTTT. Amino acid sequence: CASSPLGRGFDTEAFF.

This clone was observed a handful of times. DNA of the CDR3: TGTGCCAGCAGTCCATTACGGACAGGGGGAGGAACAGATACGCAGTATTTT. Protein: CASSPLRTGGGTDTQYF. V and J are TRBV28 and TRBJ2-3; 10 nucleotides agree with TRBD1. The ends lost 5 bases at V and 3 bases at J; junction bases unmatched: 11. Germline V gene lookup returns CDR1 MDHEN and CDR2 SYDVKM. CDR3 length: 17 residues. The whole variable domain, filled in from reference TRBV28 and TRBJ2-3, reads DVKVTQSSRYLVKRTGEKVFLECVQDMDHENMFWYRQDPGLGLRLIYFSYDVKMKEKGDIPEGYSVSREKKERFSLILESASTNQTSMYLCASSPLRTGGGTDTQYFGPGTRLTVL.

The chain recombines TRBV27 with TRBJ2-7; 10 bases are a match to TRBD2. V shed 2 bases and J 3 bases; nucleotides not matched to a gene: 4. The germline V gene has CDR1 MNHEY and CDR2 SMNVEV (reference sequence). The CDR3 covers 15 residues. This chain's CDR3 is CASSLTASGSYEQYF. The CDR3 DNA reads TGTGCCAGCAGTTTAACGGCTAGCGGGAGCTACGAGCAGTACTTC.

The rearrangement joins TRBV19 to TRBJ1-2; 9 nucleotides line up with TRBD1. The CDR3 extends over 15 amino acids. CDR1 is LNHDA, CDR2 SQIVND, per germline (reference sequence). J gave up 6 bases and V 0 bases, and 5 bases lay outside the gene matches. The CDR3 nucleotides read TGTGCCAGTAGTATAGATCGGGACAGGGATGATGGCTACACCTTC. Translation gives CASSIDRDRDDGYTF.